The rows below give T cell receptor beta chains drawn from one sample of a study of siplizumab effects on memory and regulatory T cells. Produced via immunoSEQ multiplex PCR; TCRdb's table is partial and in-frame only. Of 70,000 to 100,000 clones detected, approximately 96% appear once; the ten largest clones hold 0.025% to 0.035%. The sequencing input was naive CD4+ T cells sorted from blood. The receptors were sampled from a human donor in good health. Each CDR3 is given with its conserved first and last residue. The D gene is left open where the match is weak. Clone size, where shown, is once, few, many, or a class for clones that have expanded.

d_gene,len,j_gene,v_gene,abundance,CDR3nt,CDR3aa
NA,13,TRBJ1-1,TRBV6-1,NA,TGTGCCAGCAGTGCCACGGGGGCGATTGAAGCTTTCTTT,CASSATGAIEAFF
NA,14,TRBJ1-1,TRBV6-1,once,TGTGCCAGCAGTTTTCGTCGACCAGACACTGAAGCTTTCTTT,CASSFRRPDTEAFF
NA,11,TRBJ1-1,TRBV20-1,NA,TGCAGTGCTGGGGGCGGCACTGAAGCTTTCTTT,CSAGGGTEAFF
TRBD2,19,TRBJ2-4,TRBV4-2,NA,TGTGCCAGCAGCCAAGTCTCCGGCGGGGGGAAGCTAGCCAAAAACATTCAGTACTTC,CASSQVSGGGKLAKNIQYF
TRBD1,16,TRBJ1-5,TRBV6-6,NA,TGTGCCAGCAGTCTTGGACAGGGGGCGCGAAATCAGCCCCAGCATTTT,CASSLGQGARNQPQHF
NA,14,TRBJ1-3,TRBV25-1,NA,TGTGCCAGCAGTGAACAGGGGACCGGAAACACCATATATTTT,CASSEQGTGNTIYF
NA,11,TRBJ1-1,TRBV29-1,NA,TGCAGGGTCCAAGGTAACACTGAAGCTTTCTTT,CRVQGNTEAFF
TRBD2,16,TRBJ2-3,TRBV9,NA,TGTGCCAGCAGCGTATACCGGGGGGGCGGGACAGATACGCAGTATTTT,CASSVYRGGGTDTQYF
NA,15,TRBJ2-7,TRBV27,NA,TGTGCCAGCAGTGCCGGGGTACTCCTTGCGTACGAGCAGTACTTC,CASSAGVLLAYEQYF
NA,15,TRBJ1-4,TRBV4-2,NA,TGTGCCAGCAGCCAAGAACCCTCTCCCAATGAAAAACTGTTTTTT,CASSQEPSPNEKLFF
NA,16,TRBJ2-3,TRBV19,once,TGTGCCAGTAGTATGGGAGTGGGGTTTAGCACAGATACGCAGTATTTT,CASSMGVGFSTDTQYF
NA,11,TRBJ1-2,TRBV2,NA,TGTGCCAGGGAGGGTCCCTATGGCTACACCTTC,CAREGPYGYTF
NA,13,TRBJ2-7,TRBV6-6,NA,TGTGCCAGCAGTTCCATTGGGGGTGGCGAGCAGTACTTC,CASSSIGGGEQYF
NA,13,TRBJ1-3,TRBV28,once,TGTGCCAGCAGTTCCCCGGGTGGAAACACCATATATTTT,CASSSPGGNTIYF
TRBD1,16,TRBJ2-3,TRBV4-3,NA,TGCGCCAGCAGCCCGGGACAGGGGTTCCGCACAGATACGCAGTATTTT,CASSPGQGFRTDTQYF
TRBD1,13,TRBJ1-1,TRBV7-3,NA,TGTGCCAGCAGCTCTCAGGGGGCTTCGGAAGCTTTCTTT,CASSSQGASEAFF
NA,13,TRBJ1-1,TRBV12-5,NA,TGTGCTAGTGGTACTGGCAGGGAATCTGAAGCTTTCTTT,CASGTGRESEAFF
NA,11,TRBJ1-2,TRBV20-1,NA,TGCAGTGCTACAGGTGACTATGGCTACACCTTC,CSATGDYGYTF
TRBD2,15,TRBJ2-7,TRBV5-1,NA,TGCGCCAGCAGCTCTAGCGGAAGTTTCTCCTACGAGCAGTACTTC,CASSSSGSFSYEQYF
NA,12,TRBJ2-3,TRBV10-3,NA,TGTGCCATCAACCAAACCCCAGATACGCAGTATTTT,CAINQTPDTQYF
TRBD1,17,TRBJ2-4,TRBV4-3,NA,TGCGCCAGCAGCCAAGATTGGCAGGGGGCGCCCAAAAACATTCAGTACTTC,CASSQDWQGAPKNIQYF
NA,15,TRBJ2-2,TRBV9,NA,TGTGCCAGCAGTACAGCGAGTTTTGGAGCCGGGGAGCTGTTTTTT,CASSTASFGAGELFF
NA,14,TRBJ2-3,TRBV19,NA,TGTGCCAGTAGCCCCCTCTGGGGCACAGATACGCAGTATTTT,CASSPLWGTDTQYF